This T cell receptor (beta chain) was sequenced in a study of cytomegalovirus exposure and HLA in healthy donors. Study as a whole: Earlier findings included about 120 million unique TCR beta sequences obtained from around 180 million T cells.

The trim removed 0 bases at V and 6 bases at J, leaving 5 bases unmatched. Germline lookup yields CDR1 MNHNS and CDR2 SASEGT. There are 16 residues in the CDR3. Study conclusions and caveats: Three chains linked to CMV were shown in vitro to be specific for CMV antigens.

As concerns this clone: The antigen remains undetermined.

Vbeta (60) and Jbeta (13) primers were used in the PCR. TCRdb's copy holds only in-frame clones and misses some; the assay was immunoSEQ multiplex PCR. The repertoire has approximately 240,000 clones, about 89% of them found once; the top ten carry around 1%. Material for sequencing was PBMCs. The rearrangement joins TRBV6-1 to TRBJ2-5; 12 bases align to TRBD1. The receptor's source is a woman younger than 30 in good health and CMV-seronegative. The DNA for the CDR3 is TGTGCCAGCAGTGAAGCTATGGGACAGGGGGCAAAGACCCAGTACTTC. It specifies CASSEAMGQGAKTQYF.